This T cell receptor (beta chain) was retrieved from a study of blood T cell repertoires in COVID-19. This CDR3 is built from 14 residues. The V gene's germline CDR1 is PRHDT and CDR2 FYEKMQ (reference sequence). Trimming shortened V by 7 bases and J by 1 base, and 13 bases separated the two germline ends. In the original analysis: Scientists estimated how many nucleated cells there were by amplifying reference gene primers. The repertoire was sequenced with immunoSEQ multiplex PCR; TCRdb's copy has only in-frame clones and lacks some. The DNA was the basis for D and trimming; V, J and clone size are from that table. The table shows some 90,000 clones, with 90% occurring only once.

This clonotype originated in a woman of 80 years or more with active or convalescent COVID-19. The rearrangement joins TRBV13 to TRBJ1-1; D call uncertain. Sample: peripheral blood. The CDR3 loop reads CASTLNPGNTEAFF. Here the CDR3 DNA reads TGTGCCAGCACGCTAAATCCGGGGAACACTGAAGCTTTCTTT.